The 10 T cell receptor beta chains below were found in one sample sequenced in a study of cytomegalovirus exposure and HLA in healthy donors. The PCR had 60 Vbeta and 13 Jbeta primers. Sequencing was performed with immunoSEQ multiplex PCR; in TCRdb, only in-frame clones are kept and a portion is missing. The sample holds 81,000 or so clones, about 69% seen once. Sample: PBMCs. The receptor source for this set is a man aged 60-69 years in good health and CMV-seronegative.

This chain links TRBV11-3 with TRBJ1-1; 10 bases map to TRBD1. This CDR3 has 15 residues. Germline CDR1 reads SGHNT; CDR2 reads YENEEA. The trim removed 5 bases at V and 1 base at J, leaving 4 bases unmatched. The CDR3 nucleotides are TGTGCCAGCAGCCAGGGACAGGGGCGGAACACTGAAGCTTTCTTT. It codes for CASSQGQGRNTEAFF.

This clone has just one count. This chain connects TRBV5-4 to TRBJ2-1; 13 bases fit TRBD2. The germline CDR1 and CDR2 sequences are SGHNT and YYREEE (reference sequence). Unmatched junction bases numbered 11, after V lost 2 bases and J lost 6 bases. There are 18 residues in the CDR3. CDR3 bases: TGTGCCAGCAGCTTAGGGACTAGCGGGGCCTTTGTAATCAATGAGCAGTTCTTC. It is translated as CASSLGTSGAFVINEQFF.

This clone appeared a few times. The rearrangement joins TRBV2 to TRBJ1-1; a possible D gene is TRBD1 (5 bases). Germline V lookup: CDR1 SNHLY, CDR2 FYNNEI. Trimming took 10 bases from V and 5 from J, leaving 17 bases between them. This CDR3 region has 13 residues. The CDR3 region is CAIRWRGETEAFF. CDR3 nucleotides: TGTGCCATCAGGTGGAGGGGTGAGACTGAAGCTTTCTTT.

The chain is built from TRBV6-5 and TRBJ1-2, with a tentative D call TRBD1 (6 bases). Trimming left V 3 bases short and J 4 bases short, with 12 bases between. This CDR3 has 14 residues. In germline, CDR1 is MNHEY, CDR2 SVGAGI. CDR3 bases: TGTGCCAGCAGTTATAAGCCAGGGGTCTATGGCTACACCTTC. Protein sequence: CASSYKPGVYGYTF.

The DNA for the CDR3 is TGTGCCAGCAGCCAAACCCCCGGGACTAGCTCCTACAATGAGCAGTTCTTC. Translation gives CASSQTPGTSSYNEQFF. The chain employs TRBV4-2 and TRBJ2-1, with 8 bases lining up with TRBD2. Germline V gene sequence: CDR1 LGHNA, CDR2 YNFKEQ. The CDR3 consists of 17 residues. V lost 2 bases and J lost 0; bases outside the gene matches: 6.

This clone was counted once. The chain links TRBV5-1 to TRBJ2-3; 9 nucleotides agree with TRBD2. Germline loops: CDR1 SGHRS, CDR2 YFSETQ. The CDR3 runs 19 residues. Germline trimming cut 5 bases from V and 1 base from J; bases unmatched to any gene: 17. The CDR3 DNA reads TGCGCCAGCAGTCGGGGAAGAGCGGGGGGATTAACCGGCACAGATACGCAGTATTTT. It codes for CASSRGRAGGLTGTDTQYF. The full variable domain, in which reference TRBV5-1 and TRBJ2-3 provide the parts outside the CDR3, is KAGVTQTPRYLIKTRGQQVTLSCSPISGHRSVSWYQQTPGQGLQFLFEYFSETQRNKGNFPGRFSGRQFSNSRSEMNVSTLELGDSALYLCASSRGRAGGLTGTDTQYFGPGTRLTVL.

This rearrangement joins TRBV10-3 to TRBJ2-7, with a possible D match to TRBD2 (5 bases). V gave up 6 bases and J gave up 2 bases, with 14 bases separating them. Germline loops: CDR1 ENHRY, CDR2 SYGVKD. This CDR3 is built from 14 residues. The CDR3 DNA reads TGTGCCATCAGGGACTCGGACGGTGCCTACGAGCAGTACTTC. Amino acids: CAIRDSDGAYEQYF.

This clone was seen a few times. V gene TRBV2 combines with J gene TRBJ1-4; perhaps TRBD1 as D (6 bases). Looked up from germline, CDR1 is SNHLY and CDR2 is FYNNEI. Between the trimmed V and J ends, which lost 5 bases and 10 bases, there was a span of 8 bases. The CDR3 spans 11 residues. The CDR3 nucleotides read TGTGCCAGCAGTCCGGACAGAAAACTGTTTTTT. Its protein is CASSPDRKLFF.

This chain joins TRBV18 and TRBJ2-7; 9 nucleotides align to TRBD2. The CDR3 has 14 residues. Germline V gene lookup returns CDR1 KGHSH and CDR2 LQKENI. The V and J ends lost 2 bases and 4 bases, in that order; junction bases with no gene match: 3. The CDR3 nucleotides are TGTGCCAGCTCACCATTAGCGGGGGAGTACGAGCAGTACTTC. Its translation: CASSPLAGEYEQYF.

The chain uses TRBV11-1 and TRBJ2-3, with 9 bases identical to TRBD2. Unmatched junction bases numbered 13, after V lost 4 bases and J lost 2 bases. This CDR3 spans 18 amino acids. Germline CDR1 is SGHAT and CDR2 is FQDESV (reference sequence). CDR3 in amino acids: CASSYPREGGGATDTQYF. The CDR3 region has the DNA TGTGCCAGCAGCTACCCGCGGGAAGGCGGGGGGGCCACAGATACGCAGTATTTT.